These 22 T cell receptor beta chains originate from one sample sequenced in a study of cytomegalovirus exposure and HLA in healthy donors (dated by TCRdb to 2017 to 2019). Library method: the immunoSEQ multiplex PCR assay. A mixture of 60 forward primers for TCR Vbeta segments and 13 reverse primers for TCR Jbeta segments was used in the multiplex PCR. Not all clones reach the TCRdb copy of this immuneACCESS table, which keeps in-frame sequences only. Checked studies attribute under half of the gap to unresolved V genes and leave the rest unexplained. Counted in this sample were about 120,000 clones; 70% to 85% of them appeared once. In total, the top ten clones hold 11% of the sample. The sequenced sample consisted of PBMCs. These receptors all stem from a woman in her forties or fifties in good health and CMV-seropositive.

This clone was observed a single time. The gene calls are TRBV5-4 and TRBJ2-7, with unresolved D. This CDR3 is built from 14 residues. Germline-derived CDR1 and CDR2 are SGHNT and YYREEE (reference sequence). The ends were cut back, 1 base at V and 2 bases at J, with 10 bases in the middle. The CDR3 region is CASSLSEQPYEQYF. CDR3 nucleotide sequence: TGTGCCAGCAGCTTGTCGGAACAGCCCTACGAGCAGTACTTC.

This clone has a single count. The chain combines TRBV2 with TRBJ1-2; TRBD1 matches at 8 bases. CDR3 size: 15 residues. Losses at the gene ends were 2 bases for V and 6 bases for J; bases not matched to a gene: 8. CDR1 is SNHLY and CDR2 is FYNNEI in the germline V gene. CDR3 DNA: TGTGCCAGCAGTGAAATTTCAGGGGGCTGGGATGGCTACACCTTC. This translates into CASSEISGGWDGYTF.

The rearrangement links TRBV30 to TRBJ1-2, with D possibly TRBD1 on 5 matching bases. The germline CDR1 and CDR2 sequences are GTSNPN and SVGIG (reference sequence). Between the trimmed V and J ends, which lost 4 bases and 2 bases, there was a span of 14 bases. CDR3 length equals 14 residues. The CDR3 DNA follows: TGTGCCTGGATTCCCTCGGGGGGAAACTATGGCTACACCTTC. Translated, it gives CAWIPSGGNYGYTF.

This clone turned up a few times. This rearrangement joins TRBV10-2 to TRBJ1-2, with TRBD1 as a possible D gene (6 bases). V was shortened by 3 bases and J by 4 bases, with 21 bases between the two germline ends. Germline V gives CDR1 WSHSY, CDR2 SAAADI. The CDR3 is 17 amino acids. CDR3 nucleotide sequence: TGCGCCAGCAGTGATAACCCAACAGGGTTTAACGTCTATGGCTACACCTTC. It is translated as CASSDNPTGFNVYGYTF.

The rearrangement links TRBV6-1 to TRBJ1-2, with 12 bases aligning to TRBD1. The J segment lost 0 bases and the V segment lost 4 bases, leaving 3 bases of the junction unmatched. The germline CDR1 and CDR2 sequences are MNHNS and SASEGT. CDR3 length equals 16 residues. The CDR3 bases are TGTGCCAGCAGTGTGGGACAGGGGGCGGCTAACTATGGCTACACCTTC. Translating it yields CASSVGQGAANYGYTF.

CDR3 DNA sequence: TGTGCCAGCAGAGACTATAACTCCTACAATGAGCAGTTCTTC. It codes for CASRDYNSYNEQFF. The V call is TRBV2, the J call TRBJ2-1, with TRBD2 as a possible D gene (5 bases). CDR3 length: 14 amino acids. Trimming removed 6 bases from V and 0 bases from J, with 9 bases in between. Germline loops: CDR1 SNHLY, CDR2 FYNNEI.

The chain links TRBV10-2 to TRBJ1-6; the match to TRBD1 covers 9 bases. This CDR3 comprises 15 residues. Germline CDR1 WSHSY, CDR2 SAAADI. V trimming: 6 bases; J trimming: 10 bases; junction bases outside the gene matches: 10. The CDR3 reads CASRLSGQGGSPLHF. CDR3 sequence (DNA): TGCGCCAGCAGGCTCTCGGGACAGGGAGGATCACCCCTCCACTTT.

This chain uses TRBV19 with TRBJ2-7, with D perhaps TRBD1 (5 bases). This CDR3 has 18 residues. V was pared by 0 bases and J by 3 bases, with 21 bases between. CDR1 is LNHDA and CDR2 is SQIVND in the germline V gene (reference sequence). In nucleotides, the CDR3 is TGTGCCAGTAGTATAGAGCAGAATAAGGGGTCCGGTTACTACGAGCAGTACTTC. As protein: CASSIEQNKGSGYYEQYF.

This chain connects TRBV19 to TRBJ1-4, with D tentatively TRBD1 (6 bases). The CDR3 runs 15 residues. Trimming shortened V by 1 base and J by 4 bases, and 10 bases separated the two germline ends. The V gene's germline CDR1 is LNHDA and CDR2 SQIVND (reference sequence). The CDR3 bases are TGTGCCAGTAGTATAGTGGGGGCGAGTAATGAAAAACTGTTTTTT. It is translated as CASSIVGASNEKLFF.

This clone was seen only once. The chain couples TRBV5-4 to TRBJ2-1, with 8 positions matching TRBD1. J was trimmed by 4 bases and V by 0 bases; bases with no gene match: 3. The CDR3 consists of 15 residues. The germline CDR1 and CDR2 sequences are SGHNT and YYREEE (reference sequence). The CDR3 nucleotides read TGTGCCAGCAGCTTGGATGGGACAGGTTACAATGAGCAGTTCTTC. It codes for CASSLDGTGYNEQFF.

The chain uses TRBV7-2 and TRBJ2-7; TRBD2 agrees at 12 bases. CDR1 is SGHTA, CDR2 FQGNSA, per germline. The CDR3 extends over 14 amino acids. Germline trimming cut 5 bases from V and 4 bases from J; bases unmatched to any gene: 3. CDR3 in amino acids: CASSRGTSGYEQYF. The CDR3 nucleotides read TGTGCCAGCAGCCGTGGGACTAGCGGGTACGAGCAGTACTTC. Variable domain in full (rest from reference TRBV7-2 and TRBJ2-7): GAGVSQSPSNKVTEKGKDVELRCDPISGHTALYWYRQSLGQGLEFLIYFQGNSAPDKSGLPSDRFSAERTGGSVSTLTIQRTQQEDSAVYLCASSRGTSGYEQYFGPGTRLTVT.

With regard to this clone: This CDR3 is also generated by other DNA sequences in the sample. The chain carries TRBV19 and TRBJ1-2; TRBD1 matches 7 bases. The V segment lost 9 bases and the J segment 2 bases; nucleotides outside the gene matches: 6. Per the germline V gene, CDR1 is LNHDA and CDR2 is SQIVND (reference sequence). The CDR3 totals 13 residues. CDR3 coding DNA: TGTGCCAGCTCTCCGGGACAGAACTATGGCTACACCTTC. Translating it yields CASSPGQNYGYTF.

CDR3 nucleotide sequence: TGTGCCAGCAGGAGACAGGGCAACACTGAAGCTTTCTTT. Amino acids: CASRRQGNTEAFF. V gene TRBV11-2 combines with J gene TRBJ1-1; 7 bases map to TRBD1. CDR3 size: 13 residues. The germline CDR1 and CDR2 sequences are SGHAT and FQNNGV. The V segment lost 6 bases and the J segment 2 bases; nucleotides outside the gene matches: 3. The entire variable domain, with the rest obtained from reference TRBV11-2 and TRBJ1-1, is as follows: EAGVAQSPRYKIIEKRQSVAFWCNPISGHATLYWYQQILGQGPKLLIQFQNNGVVDDSQLPKDRFSAERLKGVDSTLKIQPAKLEDSAVYLCASRRQGNTEAFFGQGTRLTVV.

The chain links TRBV6-5 to TRBJ1-4; D is uncertain. V lost 6 bases and J 5 bases, leaving 10 bases between the germline ends. Per germline, CDR1 MNHEY and CDR2 SVGAGI. The CDR3 sequence is 13 residues long. Written as DNA, the CDR3 is TGTGCCAGCAGAGCCACCCCGAATGAAAAACTGTTTTTT. This codes for CASRATPNEKLFF.

The V call is TRBV29-1, the J call TRBJ1-2; no clear D gene. Germline CDR1 reads SQVTM; CDR2 reads ANQGSEA. This CDR3 has 12 amino acids. V was pared by 5 bases and J by 5 bases, with 12 bases between. The CDR3 loop reads CSVPGESYGYTF. CDR3 nucleotides: TGCAGCGTTCCCGGGGAGAGTTATGGCTACACCTTC. The variable domain in full, with the rest retrieved from reference TRBV29-1 and TRBJ1-2, is SAVISQKPSRDICQRGTSLTIQCQVDSQVTMMFWYRQQPGQSLTLIATANQGSEATYESGFVIDKFPISRPNLTFSTLTVSNMSPEDSSIYLCSVPGESYGYTFGSGTRLTVV.

This clone has just a few counts. The chain couples TRBV6-5 to TRBJ2-5; perhaps TRBD1 as D (5 bases). Trimming took 2 bases from V and 4 from J, leaving 11 bases between them. Germline values: CDR1 MNHEY, CDR2 SVGAGI. The CDR3 spans 14 residues. The CDR3 coding sequence is TGTGCCAGCAGTTACACCAGGGCCGGAGAGACCCAGTACTTC. This gives the protein CASSYTRAGETQYF.

This clone was observed a handful of times. The rearrangement links TRBV4-1 to TRBJ2-3, with TRBD2 matching 13 bases. The CDR3 consists of 19 residues. V was clipped by 1 base and J by 5 bases; unmatched bases: 12. Germline V gives CDR1 MGHRA, CDR2 YSYEKL. The CDR3 coding sequence is TGCGCCAGCAGCCAAGGAAGGACTAGCGGGGGCCTGAAGGGAGATACGCAGTATTTT. This translates into CASSQGRTSGGLKGDTQYF.

The chain is built from TRBV5-6 and TRBJ2-7; weak D call: TRBD2 (6 bases). CDR1 SGHDT and CDR2 YYEEEE come from the germline V gene. The V end lost 2 bases, the J end lost 2 bases, and 14 bases lay between the germline ends. The CDR3 has 15 residues. This CDR3 reads CASSFFQWGAYEQYF. CDR3 sequence (DNA): TGTGCCAGCAGCTTTTTTCAGTGGGGGGCCTACGAGCAGTACTTC.

This chain uses TRBV5-1 with TRBJ2-1, with D perhaps matching TRBD1 (5 bases). CDR1 SGHRS and CDR2 YFSETQ come from the germline V gene. Trimming took off 6 bases at V and 8 bases at J, with 18 bases between the two ends. The CDR3 extends over 14 amino acids. CDR3 residues: CASMDKPSFDEQFF. The CDR3 DNA is TGCGCCAGCATGGACAAGCCCTCGTTCGATGAGCAGTTCTTC.

CDR3 residues: CASSISAGVYEQYF. The CDR3 DNA is TGTGCCAGTAGTATTTCGGCCGGGGTTTACGAGCAGTACTTC. The chain combines TRBV19 with TRBJ2-7, with a tentative D call TRBD2 (5 bases). Per the germline V gene, CDR1 is LNHDA and CDR2 is SQIVND (reference sequence). Trimming left V 3 bases short and J 4 bases short, with 13 bases between. The CDR3 runs 14 residues. The complete variable domain, with remaining parts taken from reference TRBV19 and TRBJ2-7, reads DGGITQSPKYLFRKEGQNVTLSCEQNLNHDAMYWYRQDPGQGLRLIYYSQIVNDFQKGDIAEGYSVSREKKESFPLTVTSAQKNPTAFYLCASSISAGVYEQYFGPGTRLTVT.

In regard to this clone: At one boundary the junction diverges from the germline segment, which might be a read error. The genes are TRBV7-9 and TRBJ2-5; D is ambiguous. This CDR3 is built from 12 residues. Germline values: CDR1 SEHNR, CDR2 FQNEAQ (reference sequence). The CDR3 protein is CSSSFGQETQYF. CDR3 coding DNA: TGTTCCAGCAGCTTCGGGCAAGAGACCCAGTACTTC.

CDR3 loop: CAIRDTGGASEKLFF. The CDR3 DNA sequence: TGTGCCATCAGGGATACAGGGGGCGCCAGTGAAAAACTGTTTTTT. The J gene is TRBJ1-4, the V gene TRBV10-3; 9 bases agree with TRBD1. This CDR3 has 15 amino acids. The germline CDR1 and CDR2 sequences are ENHRY and SYGVKD. V trimming: 6 bases; J trimming: 7 bases; junction bases outside the gene matches: 9.